The table lists the clone carrying this T cell receptor beta chain with a few counts. The data are from a study of cytomegalovirus exposure and HLA in healthy donors. The PCR had 60 Vbeta and 13 Jbeta primers. TCRdb keeps only in-frame clones here, not all; method: immunoSEQ multiplex PCR. The repertoire holds about 110,000 clones, with 65% to 75% as singletons. V was pared by 3 bases and J by 6 bases, with 4 bases of the junction left unmatched. This CDR3 comprises 13 residues. The V gene's germline CDR1 is SGHRS and CDR2 YFSETQ. As for the donors, each was a healthy bone marrow donor. The rearrangement links TRBV5-1 to TRBJ1-2; TRBD1 matches at 8 bases. The sequence was collected from a man aged 25 to 40 in good health and CMV-seropositive. What was sequenced was PBMCs. CDR3 sequence: CASSWTGSDGYTF. CDR3 bases: TGCGCCAGCAGCTGGACAGGGAGCGATGGCTACACCTTC.